This T cell receptor (beta chain) was observed in a study of T-cell memory formation after mild COVID-19. CDR3 size: 15 residues. The V and J ends lost 7 bases and 10 bases, in that order; junction bases with no gene match: 11. Study observations and caveats: Mainly in CM and EM were contracting CD4+ clones; CD8+ were in EMRA.

As concerns this clonotype: Its antigen is as yet unknown.

Barcoded TCR alpha and TCR beta cDNA libraries with UMIs came from 5'RACE using constant-segment primers. MiXCR was run by TCRdb on the 5' RACE reads, yielding one entry per CDR3 protein. The sample lists about 140,000 distinct CDR3 sequences, 13% to 15% occurring once. This rearrangement joins TRBV12-3 or TRBV12-4 to TRBJ1-6; 9 bases fit TRBD1. The sample was PBMCs or a T cell subset sorted from them (not recorded which). This clonotype was obtained from an adult woman who had mild COVID-19 (a few samples of this study predate the infection). Cell type and time point are not known. The DNA of the CDR3 is TGTGCCAGCACCGCGAGGGGACAGGGACTGTCACCCCTCCACTTT. Translated, it gives CASTARGQGLSPLHF.